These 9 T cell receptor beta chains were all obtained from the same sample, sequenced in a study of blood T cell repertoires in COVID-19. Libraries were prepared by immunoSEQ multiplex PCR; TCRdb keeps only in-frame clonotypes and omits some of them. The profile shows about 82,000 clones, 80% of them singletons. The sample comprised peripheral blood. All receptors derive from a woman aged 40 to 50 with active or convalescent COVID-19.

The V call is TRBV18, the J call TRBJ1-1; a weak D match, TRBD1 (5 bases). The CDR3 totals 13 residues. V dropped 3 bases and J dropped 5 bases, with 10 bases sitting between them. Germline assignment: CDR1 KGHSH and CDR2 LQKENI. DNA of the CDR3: TGTGCCAGCTCACCTCGGGGGGAGACTGAAGCTTTCTTT. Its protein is CASSPRGETEAFF.

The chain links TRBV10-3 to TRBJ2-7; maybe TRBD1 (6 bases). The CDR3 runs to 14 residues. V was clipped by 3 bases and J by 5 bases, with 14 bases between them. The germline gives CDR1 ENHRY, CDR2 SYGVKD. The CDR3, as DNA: TGTGCCATCAGTGAACAGGGCCAAGGGAACGAGCAGTACTTC. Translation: CAISEQGQGNEQYF.

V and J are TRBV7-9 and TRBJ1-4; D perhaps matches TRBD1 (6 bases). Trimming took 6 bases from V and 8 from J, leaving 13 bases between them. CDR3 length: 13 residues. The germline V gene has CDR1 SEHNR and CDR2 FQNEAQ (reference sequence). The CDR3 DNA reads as TGTGCCAGCAGAGAACCGGGACAAGAAAAACTGTTTTTT. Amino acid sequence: CASREPGQEKLFF.

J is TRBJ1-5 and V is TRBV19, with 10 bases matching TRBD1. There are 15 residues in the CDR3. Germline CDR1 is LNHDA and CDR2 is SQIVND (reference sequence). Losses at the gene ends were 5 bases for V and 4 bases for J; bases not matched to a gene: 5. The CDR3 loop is CASSPRQGANQPQHF. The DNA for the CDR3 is TGTGCCAGTAGTCCCCGACAGGGGGCGAATCAGCCCCAGCATTTT.

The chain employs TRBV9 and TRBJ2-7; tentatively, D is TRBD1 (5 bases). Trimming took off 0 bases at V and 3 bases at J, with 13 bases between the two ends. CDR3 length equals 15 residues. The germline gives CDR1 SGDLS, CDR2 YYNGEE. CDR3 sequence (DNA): TGTGCCAGCAGCGTAGGTCAGGGTAAAGGCTACGAGCAGTACTTC. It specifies CASSVGQGKGYEQYF.

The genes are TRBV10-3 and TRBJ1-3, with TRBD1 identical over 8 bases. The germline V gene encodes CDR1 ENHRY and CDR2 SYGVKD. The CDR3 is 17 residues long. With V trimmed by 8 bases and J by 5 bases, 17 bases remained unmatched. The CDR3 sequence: CAIGTPTGAPGRNTIYF. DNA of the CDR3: TGTGCCATCGGGACACCGACAGGGGCGCCAGGCCGAAACACCATATATTTT.

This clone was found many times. The CDR3 here is CASSDLAGGSYEQYF. For the CDR3, the DNA is TGTGCCAGCAGCGACCTAGCGGGGGGATCCTACGAGCAGTACTTC. The rearrangement links TRBV4-2 to TRBJ2-7; TRBD2 agrees at 11 bases. This CDR3 is 15 amino acids long. V dropped 5 bases and J dropped 1; count of bases not matched to a gene: 4. Germline-derived CDR1 and CDR2 are LGHNA and YNFKEQ.

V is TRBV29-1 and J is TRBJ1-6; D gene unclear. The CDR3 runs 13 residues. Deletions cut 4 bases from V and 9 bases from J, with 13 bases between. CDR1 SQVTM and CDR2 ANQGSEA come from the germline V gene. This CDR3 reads CSVGLSEASPLHF. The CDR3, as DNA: TGCAGCGTTGGCCTGTCTGAGGCTTCACCCCTCCACTTT.

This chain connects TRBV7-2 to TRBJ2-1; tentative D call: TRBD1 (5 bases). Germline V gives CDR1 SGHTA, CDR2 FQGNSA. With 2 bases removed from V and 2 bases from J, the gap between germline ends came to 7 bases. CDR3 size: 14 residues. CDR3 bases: TGTGCCAGCAGCTTAATGGGGCCCTACAATGAGCAGTTCTTC. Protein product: CASSLMGPYNEQFF.